A selection of T cell receptor beta chains follows, all from one sample in a study of T cell changes during pregnancy in multiple sclerosis. The assay was immunoSEQ multiplex PCR, and TCRdb's table has in-frame clones only and misses some. The sample yields 50,000 to 60,000 clones, about 91% seen once. This specimen was peripheral blood, taken after pregnancy. These receptors all stem from a female donor with multiple sclerosis, enrolled in a pregnancy study. Each CDR3 is given with its conserved first and last residue. A D gene is named only where the DNA matches it firmly. Clone size is given for some rows only: seen once, a few or many times, or a class if the clone is expanded.

j_call | v_call | d_call | clone_size | cdr3_aa | cdr3_nt
TRBJ2-3 | TRBV5-6 | - | - | CASSLVQTDTQYF | TGTGCCAGCAGCTTGGTTCAAACAGATACGCAGTATTTT
TRBJ2-1 | TRBV29-1 | - | - | CSVVSGGTLASSYNEQFF | TGCAGCGTTGTTTCGGGCGGGACTCTAGCGTCCTCCTACAATGAGCAGTTCTTC
TRBJ2-1 | TRBV23-1 | - | - | CASSQSSRGSYNEQFF | TGCGCCAGCAGTCAATCAAGCAGGGGATCCTACAATGAGCAGTTCTTC
TRBJ2-7 | TRBV5-1 | TRBD2 | - | CASSPREGSGGYYEQYF | TGCGCCAGCAGCCCCCGTGAGGGGAGCGGGGGCTACTACGAGCAGTACTTC
TRBJ1-5 | TRBV18 | - | - | CASSLSDEGPQHF | TGTGCCAGCTCACTTTCTGATGAGGGGCCCCAGCATTTT
TRBJ2-7 | TRBV5-1 | - | few | CASSLALRTVAYEQYF | TGCGCCAGCAGCTTGGCCCTACGGACAGTAGCCTACGAGCAGTACTTC
TRBJ2-7 | TRBV5-4 | TRBD2 | - | CASSSWTSGDYEQYF | TGTGCCAGCAGCTCCTGGACTAGCGGGGATTACGAGCAGTACTTC
TRBJ2-2 | TRBV10-3 | TRBD2 | - | CAISARGDTGELFF | TGTGCCATCAGTGCTCGGGGGGACACCGGGGAGCTGTTTTTT
TRBJ1-3 | TRBV30 | - | once | CAWSVQSGNTIYF | TGTGCCTGGAGTGTACAGTCTGGAAACACCATATATTTT
TRBJ1-4 | TRBV11-2 | - | - | CASSRTENEKLFF | TGTGCCAGCTCCAGGACAGAAAATGAAAAACTGTTTTTT
TRBJ1-2 | TRBV6-1 | - | - | CASSGRPGGGYGYTF | TGTGCCAGCAGTGGACGCCCGGGGGGCGGGTATGGCTACACCTTC
TRBJ2-3 | TRBV6-5 | - | once | CASSPEMTSTDTQYF | TGTGCCAGCAGTCCCGAGATGACTAGCACAGATACGCAGTATTTT
TRBJ2-1 | TRBV6-5 | - | - | CASSYGTLRGREQFF | TGTGCCAGCAGTTACGGGACCCTCAGGGGTAGGGAGCAGTTCTTC
TRBJ2-3 | TRBV5-1 | - | - | CASNPSGGRQGGADTQYF | TGCGCCAGCAACCCCAGTGGGGGACGACAGGGAGGAGCAGATACGCAGTATTTT
TRBJ1-1 | TRBV5-5 | - | - | CASSFDGVTEAFF | TGTGCCAGCAGCTTCGACGGGGTCACTGAAGCTTTCTTT
TRBJ1-2 | TRBV6-6 | TRBD1 | few | CASSAGQGDIYGYTF | TGTGCCAGCAGTGCCGGACAGGGAGATATCTATGGCTACACCTTC
TRBJ2-5 | TRBV7-2 | TRBD2 | once | CASSPNGGAQETQYF | TGTGCCAGCAGCCCAAACGGGGGGGCCCAAGAGACCCAGTACTTC
TRBJ1-2 | TRBV2 | - | - | CASSGAGGRGDYGYTF | TGTGCCAGCAGTGGGGCCGGCGGGCGGGGGGATTATGGCTACACCTTC
TRBJ1-1 | TRBV27 | - | - | CASSPTRVLAEAFF | TGTGCCAGCAGTCCGACCAGGGTTCTAGCTGAAGCTTTCTTT
TRBJ1-6 | TRBV6-1 | TRBD1 | few | CASSDTGTGWSPLHF | TGTGCCAGCAGTGACACCGGGACAGGGTGGTCACCCCTCCACTTT
TRBJ1-1 | TRBV5-1 | - | - | CASSLSQGLTEAFF | TGCGCCAGCAGCTTGTCCCAGGGTCTCACTGAAGCTTTCTTT
TRBJ2-1 | TRBV15 | - | - | CATSRGGEQFF | TGTGCCACCAGCAGAGGAGGCGAGCAGTTCTTC
TRBJ1-2 | TRBV9 | - | - | CASSAAWDYGYTF | TGTGCCAGCAGCGCAGCGTGGGACTATGGCTACACCTTC
TRBJ2-7 | TRBV5-5 | TRBD1 | - | CASSSGQGNPYEQYF | TGTGCCAGCAGTTCCGGACAGGGAAATCCCTACGAGCAGTACTTC
TRBJ1-2 | TRBV5-1 | TRBD1 | - | CASSLVSGTGIYGYTF | TGCGCCAGCAGCTTGGTTTCAGGGACAGGGATTTACGGCTACACCTTC
TRBJ2-7 | TRBV5-1 | - | - | CASSSLPTNRVGEQYF | TGCGCCAGCAGCTCCTTACCTACGAACAGGGTGGGGGAGCAGTACTTC
TRBJ2-5 | TRBV2 | - | - | CASSESGRQETQYF | TGTGCCAGCAGTGAAAGCGGACGGCAAGAGACCCAGTACTTC
TRBJ2-6 | TRBV2 | - | - | CASTAVGGANVLTF | TGTGCCAGCACCGCGGTTGGTGGGGCCAACGTCCTGACTTTC
TRBJ2-3 | TRBV9 | - | - | CASSVELMNTDTQYF | TGTGCCAGCAGCGTAGAACTGATGAACACAGATACGCAGTATTTT
TRBJ1-2 | TRBV28 | - | - | CASRPQSAWGYTF | TGTGCCAGCAGGCCTCAGAGCGCTTGGGGCTACACCTTC
TRBJ1-2 | TRBV29-1 | TRBD1 | - | CSVMIGTDYGYTF | TGCAGCGTCATGATCGGGACAGACTATGGCTACACCTTC
TRBJ1-2 | TRBV11-2 | - | - | CASTGVEGSNYGYTF | TGTGCCAGCACCGGAGTGGAGGGATCAAACTATGGCTACACCTTC
TRBJ1-6 | TRBV2 | - | - | CASVGSSYNSPLHF | TGTGCCAGCGTAGGGAGCTCCTATAATTCACCCCTCCACTTT
TRBJ1-2 | TRBV5-4 | TRBD1 | - | CASSLSDRGDGYTF | TGTGCCAGCAGCTTATCGGACAGGGGCGATGGCTACACCTTC
TRBJ1-5 | TRBV5-8 | - | once | CASSRGVGSGQPQHF | TGTGCCAGCAGCCGAGGTGTGGGTAGCGGGCAGCCCCAGCATTTT
TRBJ1-1 | TRBV7-6 | TRBD1 | - | CASSLGQRATEAFF | TGTGCCAGCAGCTTGGGACAGAGGGCTACTGAAGCTTTCTTT
TRBJ2-5 | TRBV7-9 | TRBD2 | - | CASSLVAGDQYF | TGTGCCAGCAGCTTGGTTGCGGGGGACCAGTACTTC
TRBJ2-1 | TRBV6-4 | - | - | CASSDSISGAYNEQFF | TGTGCCAGCAGTGACTCGATTTCAGGGGCCTACAATGAGCAGTTCTTC
TRBJ2-5 | TRBV29-1 | - | - | CSSLEETQYF | TGCAGCTCCCTAGAAGAGACCCAGTACTTC
TRBJ2-7 | TRBV6-6 | TRBD1 | - | CASSTGTGEQYF | TGTGCCAGCAGTACCGGGACAGGAGAGCAGTACTTC
TRBJ1-2 | TRBV4-3 | - | - | CASSQDPEGAYGYTF | TGCGCCAGCAGCCAAGATCCGGAGGGTGCCTATGGCTACACCTTC
TRBJ1-4 | TRBV15 | - | - | CATSRPWTQEKLFF | TGTGCCACCAGCAGACCTTGGACTCAGGAAAAACTGTTTTTT
TRBJ1-5 | TRBV2 | - | - | CASTGFGNQPQHF | TGTGCCAGTACAGGGTTCGGCAATCAGCCCCAGCATTTT
TRBJ2-1 | TRBV4-3 | - | - | CASSQNSITYNEQFF | TGCGCCAGCAGCCAGAACAGTATTACCTACAATGAGCAGTTCTTC
TRBJ2-1 | TRBV9 | - | - | CASMGGRNNEQFF | TGTGCCAGCATGGGGGGTAGAAACAATGAGCAGTTCTTC
TRBJ1-2 | TRBV10-3 | - | - | CAISEDSGYTF | TGTGCCATCAGTGAGGACAGCGGCTACACCTTC
TRBJ2-1 | TRBV5-1 | TRBD2 | - | CASSLETGGYNEQFF | TGCGCCAGCAGCTTGGAGACGGGGGGATACAATGAGCAGTTCTTC
TRBJ2-4 | TRBV6-6 | - | - | CASILFQAKNIQYF | TGTGCCAGCATTCTCTTCCAGGCCAAAAACATTCAGTACTTC
TRBJ1-5 | TRBV6-1 | - | - | CASSEGTENQPQHF | TGTGCCAGCAGTGAAGGGACAGAAAATCAGCCCCAGCATTTT
TRBJ1-1 | TRBV20-1 | - | - | CSATRVEAFF | TGCAGTGCTACCAGGGTGGAAGCTTTCTTT